These 21 T cell receptor beta chains originate from one sample sequenced in a study of Graves' ophthalmopathy and Graves' hyperthyroidism. From RNA, the CDR3 regions of TCR beta chains were amplified and sequenced. First-round RT-PCR with HTBI primers preceded a second-round multiplex PCR. MiXCR, applied by TCRdb to the multiplex PCR reads, yields one record per CDR3 protein. Of fewer than 650,000 distinct CDR3 sequences detected, 22% appear once; the ten largest clones hold 7.1%. The sequenced sample was peripheral blood. These receptors were taken from a young woman with stable Graves' hyperthyroidism. Some clones in this sample may be carry-over from other donors' samples.

This clonotype was observed a handful of times. The CDR3 coding sequence is TGTGCCAGCAGCCGACTAGGTGCCAAAGAGACCCAGTACTTC. Residues: CASSRLGAKETQYF. V usage is TRBV11-1 and J usage is TRBJ2-5; D is possibly TRBD2 (6 bases). Germline assignment: CDR1 SGHAT and CDR2 FQDESV (reference sequence). The CDR3 has 14 amino acids. V shed 5 bases and J shed 3 bases, with 13 bases lying between them.

In regard to this clonotype: A single base separates this from a much larger clone, so it may be a read error. The gene calls are TRBV6-2 or TRBV6-3 and TRBJ2-7; D remains ambiguous. This CDR3 is built from 14 residues. Germline CDR1 MNHEY, CDR2 SVGEGT. The CDR3, as DNA: TGTTCCAGCAGTTATGGTTCTGAAGCCTACGAGCAGTACTTC. This translates into CSSSYGSEAYEQYF.

This clonotype was recorded a few times. The rearrangement uses TRBV18 and TRBJ1-5; D is undetermined. The CDR3 totals 13 residues. Trimming cost V 1 base and J 4 bases, with 5 bases left between them. In germline, CDR1 is KGHSH, CDR2 LQKENI. The DNA for the CDR3 is TGTGCCAGCTCACCACAGTTAAATCAGCCCCAGCATTTT. Its protein product is CASSPQLNQPQHF.

The chain couples TRBV2 to TRBJ2-7; D is uncertain. The germline V gene encodes CDR1 SNHLY and CDR2 FYNNEI. The CDR3 spans 15 residues. V was clipped by 4 bases and J by 6 bases, with 19 bases between them. This chain's CDR3 is CASSVIDTGWGEQYF. The CDR3 DNA reads as TGTGCCAGCAGTGTGATCGATACGGGTTGGGGCGAGCAGTACTTC.

This chain joins TRBV6-1 and TRBJ1-1; no clear D gene. CDR3 size: 12 residues. Germline V gene data show CDR1 as MNHNS and CDR2 as SASEGT. Trimming took 3 bases from V and 2 from J, leaving 4 bases between them. The CDR3 DNA is TGTGCCAGCAGTGATTACAACACTGAAGCTTTCTTT. It yields the protein CASSDYNTEAFF.

This clonotype was observed many times. This chain uses TRBV28 with TRBJ1-2; tentatively, D is TRBD1 (6 bases). This CDR3 region has 16 residues. Trimming pared 3 bases from V and 4 bases from J, leaving 18 bases between. Germline V gene data show CDR1 as MDHEN and CDR2 as SYDVKM. The CDR3 here is CASSFPGGGPLYGYTF. CDR3 DNA: TGTGCCAGCAGTTTCCCCGGTGGGGGCCCTCTCTATGGCTACACCTTC.

Concerning this clonotype itself: The germline gene is not matched at one end of the junction; a read error may be the cause. The chain has TRBV12-3 or TRBV12-4 and TRBJ2-2, with 9 bases matching TRBD1. The CDR3 spans 15 residues. CDR3 sequence: CASSPRDRDTGELSF. The CDR3 DNA is TGTGCCAGCAGTCCCCGGGACAGGGATACCGGGGAGCTGTCTTTT.

This clonotype appeared many times. The rearrangement joins TRBV2 to TRBJ2-2; D gene uncertain. The CDR3 is 15 residues long. With 7 bases removed from V and 2 bases from J, the gap between germline ends came to 14 bases. Germline V gene data show CDR1 as SNHLY and CDR2 as FYNNEI. The CDR3 reads CASNRTVLNTGELFF. In DNA form, the CDR3 reads TGTGCCAGCAATCGGACGGTACTAAACACCGGGGAGCTGTTTTTT.

Ten or more counts support this clonotype. This CDR3 is CSVMGTSGSRRSTDTQYF. The CDR3 nucleotides read TGCAGTGTAATGGGGACTAGCGGGAGTCGTCGGAGCACAGATACGCAGTATTTT. The chain links TRBV20-1 to TRBJ2-3; 14 bases are shared with TRBD2. The V gene end was trimmed by 7 bases and the J gene end by 0 bases; junction bases not matched to a gene: 12. Germline V gene sequence: CDR1 DFQATT, CDR2 SNEGSKA (reference sequence). This CDR3 is built from 18 residues.

The sample holds a few counts of this clonotype. The chain has TRBV5-4 and TRBJ2-7, with D tentatively TRBD2 (6 bases). With 0 bases removed from V and 6 bases from J, the gap between germline ends came to 19 bases. Germline lookup yields CDR1 SGHNT and CDR2 YYREEE (reference sequence). The CDR3 contains 16 residues. The CDR3 loop reads CASSLDGGGTKPEQYF. CDR3 bases: TGTGCCAGCAGCTTGGACGGAGGCGGGACCAAACCCGAGCAGTACTTC.

The chain links TRBV12-3 or TRBV12-4 to TRBJ1-1; D is undetermined. Trimming shortened V by 5 bases and J by 11 bases, and 15 bases separated the two germline ends. CDR3 length equals 12 residues. The CDR3 protein is CASSEGPQSAFF. The CDR3 DNA sequence: TGTGCCAGCAGTGAGGGTCCTCAAAGTGCTTTCTTT.

This CDR3 reads CASSSIPGLGQETQYF. The CDR3 coding sequence is TGTGCCAGCAGCTCGATACCGGGACTAGGCCAAGAGACCCAGTACTTC. The rearrangement uses TRBV7-8 and TRBJ2-5, with 8 nucleotides matching TRBD2. Germline V gives CDR1 SGHVS, CDR2 FQNEAQ. This CDR3 has 16 amino acids. Unmatched junction bases numbered 8, after V lost 4 bases and J lost 1 base.

Ten or more counts support this clonotype. The chain has TRBV7-2 and TRBJ2-2, with TRBD1 matching over 9 bases. The CDR3 covers 15 residues. The trim removed 5 bases at V and 2 bases at J, leaving 3 bases unmatched. CDR1 SGHTA and CDR2 FQGNSA come from the germline V gene. This CDR3 is CASSTGQGNTGELFF. The CDR3 coding sequence is TGTGCCAGCAGCACGGGACAGGGAAACACCGGGGAGCTGTTTTTT. The full variable domain, in which reference TRBV7-2 and TRBJ2-2 provide the parts outside the CDR3, is GAGVSQSPSNKVTEKGKDVELRCDPISGHTALYWYRQSLGQGLEFLIYFQGNSAPDKSGLPSDRFSAERTGGSVSTLTIQRTQQEDSAVYLCASSTGQGNTGELFFGEGSRLTVL.

This clonotype has more than one count but fewer than ten. V gene TRBV5-1 combines with J gene TRBJ1-6; 10 bases are shared with TRBD1. From germline, CDR1 is SGHRS and CDR2 YFSETQ. V was clipped by 4 bases and J by 5 bases; unmatched bases: 9. There are 17 residues in the CDR3. CDR3 sequence reads: CASSKYQGQGNNSPLHF. The CDR3 DNA sequence: TGCGCCAGCAGCAAATACCAGGGACAGGGGAATAATTCACCCCTCCACTTT.

This clonotype was seen repeatedly, ten times or more. The gene calls are TRBV27 and TRBJ1-2; 8 bases agree with TRBD1. V was pared by 6 bases and J by 8 bases, with 8 bases of the junction left unmatched. CDR3 size: 13 residues. Germline lookup yields CDR1 MNHEY and CDR2 SMNVEV (reference sequence). The CDR3 DNA sequence: TGTGCCAGCAGAACTTCAGGGGGCGGAGGCTACACCTTC. It is translated as CASRTSGGGGYTF.

The sample holds a few counts of this clonotype. The chain recombines TRBV5-1 with TRBJ1-5; D uncertain. Germline V gene sequence: CDR1 SGHRS, CDR2 YFSETQ. The V end was cut by 0 bases, the J end by 5 bases, with 9 bases between. The CDR3 runs to 14 residues. Here the CDR3 reads CASSLDPTDQPQHF. The DNA of the CDR3 is TGCGCCAGCAGCTTGGATCCTACTGATCAGCCCCAGCATTTT.

There are many counts of this clonotype. The chain links TRBV29-1 to TRBJ2-7; maybe TRBD1 (6 bases). This CDR3 has 11 amino acids. The germline CDR1 and CDR2 sequences are SQVTM and ANQGSEA. V lost 6 bases, J lost 3 bases, and 9 bases lay in between. The CDR3 nucleotides read TGCAGCGTCTCACAGGGCTACGAGCAGTACTTC. Translation gives CSVSQGYEQYF.

This clonotype occurred many times. V is TRBV12-3 or TRBV12-4 and J is TRBJ1-2; 7 bases are a match to TRBD1. Trimming took 5 bases from V and 4 from J; bases not matched to a gene: 4. The CDR3 consists of 13 residues. The CDR3 DNA reads TGTGCCAGCAGTCTAGGGGGCGGCTATGGCTACACCTTC. Protein product: CASSLGGGYGYTF.

The chain combines TRBV12-3 or TRBV12-4 with TRBJ2-7, with 7 bases aligning to TRBD1. This CDR3 spans 18 amino acids. After removal of 3 bases from V and 3 bases from J, the junction contained 17 bases not matched to a gene. The CDR3 DNA follows: TGTGCCAGCAGTTTCTACACCCTTACAGGGGTCAGAAACTACGAGCAGTACTTC. This codes for CASSFYTLTGVRNYEQYF.

The chain carries TRBV30 and TRBJ2-7; D is unclear. The V and J ends lost 5 bases and 7 bases respectively, with 21 bases between them. CDR3 length: 14 amino acids. CDR1 is GTSNPN and CDR2 is SVGIG in the germline V gene (reference sequence). CDR3 loop: CAWALGPAALEQYF. CDR3 bases: TGTGCCTGGGCCCTAGGGCCGGCGGCCTTGGAGCAGTACTTC.

This clonotype was counted ten times or more. J is TRBJ1-2 and V is TRBV6-1; 7 positions match TRBD1. The CDR3 loop spans 15 amino acids. Germline V gene lookup returns CDR1 MNHNS and CDR2 SASEGT. V dropped 6 bases and J dropped 4; count of bases not matched to a gene: 11. CDR3 region: CASSPDRDVGYGYTF. The CDR3 coding sequence is TGTGCCAGCAGCCCCGACAGGGATGTTGGCTATGGCTACACCTTC.